The present T cell receptor (beta chain) was sequenced within a study of T-cell reconstitution after alpha-beta-depleted transplantation in children. Molecular barcoding with unique molecular identifiers was used for the TCRbeta library. In TCRdb, the PCR reads were re-called with MiXCR into one record per CDR3 protein. The sample contains around 500,000 distinct CDR3 sequences, around 13% of which appear only once. V was cut by 7 bases and J by 0 bases, with 4 bases left in between. Germline V lookup: CDR1 ENHRY, CDR2 SYGVKD. This CDR3 has 13 residues. This clonotype was counted only a few times. This receptor was obtained from a human donor who donated a stem cell graft to a child with combined immunodeficiency. The chain recombines TRBV10-3 with TRBJ1-6; D gene unclear. The specimen was PBMCs from the stem cell graft donor, collected from the stem cell graft. The CDR3 region has the DNA TGTGCCATCACAGGCTCCTATAATTCACCCCTCCACTTT. It encodes CAITGSYNSPLHF.